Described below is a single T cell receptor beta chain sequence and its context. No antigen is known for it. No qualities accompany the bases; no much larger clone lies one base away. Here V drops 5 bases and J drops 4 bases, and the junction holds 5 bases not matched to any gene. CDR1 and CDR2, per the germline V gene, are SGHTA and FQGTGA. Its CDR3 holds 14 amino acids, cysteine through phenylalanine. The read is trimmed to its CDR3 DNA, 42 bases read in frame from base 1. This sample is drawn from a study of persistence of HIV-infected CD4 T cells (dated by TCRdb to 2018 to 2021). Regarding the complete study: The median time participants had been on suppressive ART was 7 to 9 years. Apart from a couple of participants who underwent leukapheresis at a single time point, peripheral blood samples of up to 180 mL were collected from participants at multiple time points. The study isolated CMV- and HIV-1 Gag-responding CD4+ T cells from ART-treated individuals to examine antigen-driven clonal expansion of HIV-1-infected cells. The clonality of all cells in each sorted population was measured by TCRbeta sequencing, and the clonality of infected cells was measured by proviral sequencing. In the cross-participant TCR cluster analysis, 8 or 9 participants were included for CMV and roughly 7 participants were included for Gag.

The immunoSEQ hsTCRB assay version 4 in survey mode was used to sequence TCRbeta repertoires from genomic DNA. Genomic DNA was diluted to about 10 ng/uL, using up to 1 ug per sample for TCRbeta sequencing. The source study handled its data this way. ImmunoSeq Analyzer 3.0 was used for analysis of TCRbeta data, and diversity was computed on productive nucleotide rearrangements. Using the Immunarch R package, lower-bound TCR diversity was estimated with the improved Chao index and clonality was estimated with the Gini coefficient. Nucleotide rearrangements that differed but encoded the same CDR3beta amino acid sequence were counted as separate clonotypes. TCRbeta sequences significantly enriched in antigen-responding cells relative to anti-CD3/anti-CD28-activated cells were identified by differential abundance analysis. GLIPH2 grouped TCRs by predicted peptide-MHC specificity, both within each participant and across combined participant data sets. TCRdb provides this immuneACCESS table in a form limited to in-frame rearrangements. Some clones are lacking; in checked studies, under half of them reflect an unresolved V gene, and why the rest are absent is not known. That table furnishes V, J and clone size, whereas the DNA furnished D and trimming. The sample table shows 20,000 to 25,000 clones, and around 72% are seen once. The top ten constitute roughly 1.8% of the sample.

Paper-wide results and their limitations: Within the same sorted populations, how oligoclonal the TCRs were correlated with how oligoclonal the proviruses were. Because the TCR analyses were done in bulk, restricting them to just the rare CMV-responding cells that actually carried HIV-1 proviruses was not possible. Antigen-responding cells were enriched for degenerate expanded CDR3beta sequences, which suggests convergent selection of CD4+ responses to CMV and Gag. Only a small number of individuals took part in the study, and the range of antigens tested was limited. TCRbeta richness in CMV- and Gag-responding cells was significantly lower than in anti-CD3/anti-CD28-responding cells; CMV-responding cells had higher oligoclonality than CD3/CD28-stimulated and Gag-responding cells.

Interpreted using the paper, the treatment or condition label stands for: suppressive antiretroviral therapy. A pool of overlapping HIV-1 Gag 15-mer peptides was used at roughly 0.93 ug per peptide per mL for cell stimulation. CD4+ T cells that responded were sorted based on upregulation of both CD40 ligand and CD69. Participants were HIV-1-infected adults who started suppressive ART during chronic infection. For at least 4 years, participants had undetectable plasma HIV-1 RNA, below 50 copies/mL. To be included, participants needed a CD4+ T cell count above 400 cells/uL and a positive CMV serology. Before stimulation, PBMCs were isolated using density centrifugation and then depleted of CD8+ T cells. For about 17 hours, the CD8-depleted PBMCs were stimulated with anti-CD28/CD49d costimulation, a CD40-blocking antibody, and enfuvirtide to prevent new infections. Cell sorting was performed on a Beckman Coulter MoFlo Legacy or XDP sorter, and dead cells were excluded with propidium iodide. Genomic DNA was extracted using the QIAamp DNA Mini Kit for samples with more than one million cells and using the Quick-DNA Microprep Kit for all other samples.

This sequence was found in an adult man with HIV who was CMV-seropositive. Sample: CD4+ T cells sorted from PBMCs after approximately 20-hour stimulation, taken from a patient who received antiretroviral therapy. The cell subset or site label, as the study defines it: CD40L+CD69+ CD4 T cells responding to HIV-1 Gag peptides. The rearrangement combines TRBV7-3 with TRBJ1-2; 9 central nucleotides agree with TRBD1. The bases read TGTGCCAGCAGCCCGCAGACAGGGGGCTATGGCTACACCTTC. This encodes CASSPQTGGYGYTF.